Listed here are 17 T cell receptor beta chains from one sample, sequenced in a study of somatic mutations in cytotoxic T cells in rheumatoid arthritis. Generated by immunoSEQ multiplex PCR, the TCRdb table keeps only in-frame clones and is missing some. The sample holds fewer than 30,000 clones; approximately 73% are singletons and the top ten take approximately 9.9%. What was sequenced was CD8+ T cells sorted from blood. The receptor source for this set is a woman between 18 and 30 years old in good health.

The chain couples TRBV19 to TRBJ2-7, with 12 bases identical to TRBD1. CDR1 is LNHDA, CDR2 SQIVND, per germline (reference sequence). CDR3 size: 18 residues. V gave up 5 bases and J gave up 0 bases; unmatched junction bases: 11. CDR3 bases: TGTGCCAGTAGTTTGGGACAGGGGGCTAGCGGCTCCTCCTACGAGCAGTACTTC. Translation gives CASSLGQGASGSSYEQYF. Based on the CDR3 plus reference TRBV19 and TRBJ2-7, the full variable domain is DGGITQSPKYLFRKEGQNVTLSCEQNLNHDAMYWYRQDPGQGLRLIYYSQIVNDFQKGDIAEGYSVSREKKESFPLTVTSAQKNPTAFYLCASSLGQGASGSSYEQYFGPGTRLTVT.

This chain joins TRBV7-9 and TRBJ2-7; TRBD2 matches at 10 bases. The length of the CDR3 is 13 residues. V was pared by 4 bases and J by 6 bases, with 3 bases of the junction left unmatched. Germline-derived CDR1 and CDR2 are SEHNR and FQNEAQ (reference sequence). In DNA form, the CDR3 reads TGTGCCAGCAGCTCTAGCGGGAGACCCGAGCAGTACTTC. Amino acids: CASSSSGRPEQYF.

The V call is TRBV7-6, the J call TRBJ2-5; D is perhaps TRBD2 (6 bases). Looked up from germline, CDR1 is SGHVS and CDR2 is FNYEAQ. Trimming removed 3 bases from V and 5 bases from J, with 16 bases in between. This CDR3 contains 15 residues. The CDR3 nucleotides read TGTGCCAGCAGCTTGGGTTGGGGGGACCGGGAGACCCAGTACTTC. Protein: CASSLGWGDRETQYF.

This clone has more than one count but fewer than ten. V is TRBV7-9 and J is TRBJ2-7, with 11 bases that match TRBD2. Germline trimming cut 5 bases from V and 2 bases from J; bases unmatched to any gene: 11. CDR1 SEHNR and CDR2 FQNEAQ come from the germline V gene (reference sequence). CDR3 length: 17 amino acids. The CDR3 DNA is TGTGCCAGCAGCCCCACTAGCGGGAGCCGTGACCCCTACGAGCAGTACTTC. Its protein product is CASSPTSGSRDPYEQYF.

The V gene is TRBV28, the J gene TRBJ2-2; 11 positions match TRBD2. Losses at the gene ends were 5 bases for V and 6 bases for J; bases not matched to a gene: 17. This CDR3 has 19 residues. CDR1 and CDR2 from the germline V gene are MDHEN and SYDVKM. CDR3 amino acids: CASSLRTSGRTLYAGELFF. In DNA form, the CDR3 reads TGTGCCAGCAGTCTTAGAACTAGCGGGAGAACCCTATACGCCGGGGAGCTGTTTTTT.

This clone is a singleton in its sample. This CDR3 is CASSVKGREQYV. For the CDR3, the DNA is TGTGCCAGCAGCGTCAAGGGTCGGGAGCAGTACGTC. The V and J genes are TRBV13 and TRBJ2-7; D call uncertain. The CDR3 covers 12 residues. V was trimmed by 5 bases and J by 7 bases, leaving 12 bases between them. Germline V lookup: CDR1 PRHDT, CDR2 FYEKMQ (reference sequence).

This clone was counted only a few times. V is TRBV27 and J is TRBJ2-7; 7 bases are a match to TRBD1. Germline lookup yields CDR1 MNHEY and CDR2 SMNVEV (reference sequence). The CDR3 runs to 14 residues. V lost 4 bases and J lost 7; bases outside the gene matches: 10. CDR3 sequence: CASSSRTGHWEQYF. The DNA of the CDR3 is TGTGCCAGCAGTTCTCGGACAGGCCACTGGGAGCAGTACTTC.

In DNA, the CDR3 is TGTGCCAGCAGCTTGAACACCGGGGAGCTGTTTTTT. It translates to CASSLNTGELFF. The chain couples TRBV5-4 to TRBJ2-2; D is ambiguous. Trimming cost V 1 base and J 2 bases, with 0 bases left between them. This CDR3 is 12 amino acids long. The V gene's germline CDR1 is SGHNT and CDR2 YYREEE (reference sequence).

The genes are TRBV11-3 and TRBJ2-3; either TRBD1 or TRBD2 may supply D (5 bases each). The CDR3 is made up of 14 amino acids. CDR1 is SGHNT, CDR2 YENEEA, per germline. Trimming left V 5 bases short and J 3 bases short, with 12 bases between. CDR3 region: CASSKRGGTDTQYF. Written as DNA, the CDR3 is TGTGCCAGCAGCAAGAGGGGCGGGACAGATACGCAGTATTTT.

Comments on this clone: One end of the junction varies from germline; a read error may be responsible. This chain links TRBV5-4 with TRBJ1-4; possible D gene TRBD1, 5 bases. CDR1 is SGHNT, CDR2 YYREEE, per germline (reference sequence). The CDR3 consists of 11 residues. The CDR3: CASSEGRDWIW. Written as DNA, the CDR3 is TGTGCCAGCAGCGAGGGACGGGACTGGATTTGG.

This clone has a handful of counts. The chain has TRBV6-1 and TRBJ1-1; 7 bases match TRBD1. This CDR3 has 15 amino acids. V was clipped by 4 bases and J by 1 base; unmatched bases: 6. The germline gives CDR1 MNHNS, CDR2 SASEGT. CDR3 in DNA: TGTGCCAGCAGTGGCCGGAGGGGGCGGAACACTGAAGCTTTCTTT. It is translated as CASSGRRGRNTEAFF.

This clone was seen only a few times. CDR3 nucleotide sequence: TGTGCCAGCAGCTCCATGGGCACCGGGGAGCTGTTTTTT. As protein: CASSSMGTGELFF. This chain uses TRBV7-6 with TRBJ2-2; no reliable D call. CDR3 length equals 13 residues. Germline V gene sequence: CDR1 SGHVS, CDR2 FNYEAQ. Trimming removed 4 bases from V and 4 bases from J, with 7 bases in between.

The chain couples TRBV28 to TRBJ1-5, with D maybe TRBD1 (5 bases). The CDR3 is 17 residues long. V lost 3 bases and J lost 2, with 17 bases in between. Germline assignment: CDR1 MDHEN and CDR2 SYDVKM. CDR3 sequence (DNA): TGTGCCAGCAGTTTCCCCGTTGGGGCGGAGGGCAATCAGCCCCAGCATTTT. This translates into CASSFPVGAEGNQPQHF. Full variable domain (rest looked up from reference TRBV28 and TRBJ1-5): DVKVTQSSRYLVKRTGEKVFLECVQDMDHENMFWYRQDPGLGLRLIYFSYDVKMKEKGDIPEGYSVSREKKERFSLILESASTNQTSMYLCASSFPVGAEGNQPQHFGDGTRLSIL.

The rearrangement joins TRBV27 to TRBJ2-7; 12 bases are a match to TRBD2. V shed 5 bases, J shed 4 bases, and the junction held 6 bases outside the gene matches. CDR3 length: 15 residues. Germline CDR1 is MNHEY and CDR2 is SMNVEV (reference sequence). The CDR3 DNA sequence: TGTGCCAGCAGTCCTAGCGGGGGGGCGTTATACGAGCAGTACGTC. This codes for CASSPSGGALYEQYV.

CDR3: CASSGRGRGSEQYF. CDR3 DNA: TGTGCCAGCAGCGGTCGGGGACGAGGATCCGAGCAGTACTTC. V usage is TRBV5-4 and J usage is TRBJ2-7; possibly TRBD1 or TRBD2 for D (5 bases each). The V gene's germline CDR1 is SGHNT and CDR2 YYREEE (reference sequence). V was shortened by 4 bases and J by 6 bases, with 17 bases between the two germline ends. This CDR3 contains 14 residues.

CDR3 coding DNA: TGTGCCTGGAGTGCCCCCCGGACTTGGGGGGAGGATGAGCAGTTCTTC. It codes for CAWSAPRTWGEDEQFF. The rearrangement links TRBV30 to TRBJ2-1; D may be TRBD2 (6 bases). Germline lookup yields CDR1 GTSNPN and CDR2 SVGIG (reference sequence). Trimming cost V 1 base and J 8 bases, with 21 bases left between them. CDR3 size: 16 residues.

The chain recombines TRBV4-1 with TRBJ2-7; 7 positions agree with TRBD1. Germline V gene data show CDR1 as MGHRA and CDR2 as YSYEKL. The CDR3 extends over 16 amino acids. V was pared by 0 bases and J by 2 bases, with 7 bases of the junction left unmatched. The DNA of the CDR3 is TGCGCCAGCAGCCAAGATCCACAGGGGAACCCCTACGAGCAGTACTTC. Translation: CASSQDPQGNPYEQYF.